This T cell receptor (beta chain) was recovered during a study of shared clonotypes between healthy human individuals. Study outcomes and limitations: Naive CD4 clonotype sharing across a few donors was approximately 5%.

The sorted-subset replicate PCRs were given 150 to 250 ng DNA, which is tens of thousands of T cell genomes. Sequencing was performed with immunoSEQ multiplex PCR; in TCRdb, only in-frame clones are kept and a portion is missing. The sample carries around 600,000 clones, roughly 98% recorded once. This clone was seen just once. Its antigen is unknown. Germline loops: CDR1 MNHEY, CDR2 SMNVEV (reference sequence). This CDR3 has 15 amino acids. Trimming took 4 bases from V and 3 from J, leaving 15 bases between them. Naive CD8 cells, CD45RO-negative and positively selected for CCR7, excluded terminally differentiated effector memory CD45RA+ cells.

This clonotype was obtained from a man under 40 in good health. The chain combines TRBV27 with TRBJ1-2; D might be TRBD1 (6 bases). The sample taken for sequencing was naive CD8+ T cells sorted from blood. CDR3 DNA: TGTGCCAGCAGTTCCATAAACAGGGACCACTATGGCTACACCTTC. This translates into CASSSINRDHYGYTF.